The rows below give T cell receptor beta chains drawn from one sample of a study of blood T cells in healthy people across ages. TCRdb recomputed calls from the 5' RACE reads with MiXCR, one row per CDR3 protein. The profile shows hundreds of thousands of distinct CDR3 sequences, roughly 20% of them singletons. Sequencing used blood. The receptors here all came from a man between 65 and 80 years old in good health. Both conserved end residues are part of each CDR3. Fields, in order: J gene, D gene, V gene, clone size, CDR3 DNA, CDR3 protein. The D gene is left open where the match is weak. Where a row states a size, it is once, few, many or the class of an expanded clone; other rows omit it.

TRBJ2-5	TRBD1	TRBV7-3	.	TGTGCCAGCAGCGACCCTTCGGGGACAGTCGAGACCCAGTACTTC	CASSDPSGTVETQYF
TRBJ2-1	TRBD2	TRBV12-3/TRBV12-4	.	TGTGCCAGCAGCATAGTGACTAGCGGGAACAATGAGCAGTTCTTC	CASSIVTSGNNEQFF
TRBJ2-5	.	TRBV29-1	few	TGCAGCGTTTTCTGGCGTGAGACCCAGTACTTC	CSVFWRETQYF
TRBJ2-1	.	TRBV29-1	.	TGCAGCGTTTACAGTACAGGGCCCTACAATGAGCAGTTCTTC	CSVYSTGPYNEQFF
TRBJ2-2	TRBD2	TRBV3-1	few	TGTGCCAGCAGCCAAGATCTAGCGGGAGGGCCACAAACCGGGGAGCCGTTTTTT	CASSQDLAGGPQTGEPFF
TRBJ2-1	.	TRBV14	few	TGTGCCAGCAGCCAAGCGATGTGGAGGGCCACCTACAATGAGCAGTTCTTC	CASSQAMWRATYNEQFF
TRBJ2-5	TRBD2	TRBV20-1	few	TGCAGTGCTCCCCCCCCGGGACTAGCGCCCTTCTTC	CSAPPPGLAPFF
TRBJ2-2	TRBD1	TRBV20-1	.	TGCAGTGCTAGACTTAGGACAGGCGAAACTTCGAACACCGGGGAGCTGTTTTTT	CSARLRTGETSNTGELFF
TRBJ2-1	.	TRBV15	many	TGTGCCACCAGTCCACTAAGAGGGAATGAGCAGTTCTTC	CATSPLRGNEQFF
TRBJ2-1	TRBD1	TRBV5-1	few	TGCGCCAGCAGCGTGGACAGGGGGGATGAGCAGTTCTTC	CASSVDRGDEQFF
TRBJ2-5	.	TRBV7-7	many	TGTGCTAGCAGCTTAGCCGGGCGTTTCCAAGAGACCCAGTACTTC	CASSLAGRFQETQYF
TRBJ2-7	TRBD1	TRBV12-3/TRBV12-4	.	TGTGCCAGCAGCAACCAGGACAGGGGCCACGAGCAGTACTTC	CASSNQDRGHEQYF
TRBJ2-5	.	TRBV12-3/TRBV12-4	.	TGTGCCAGCAGTGGGGAATCCTGGACCCAGTACTTC	CASSGESWTQYF
TRBJ2-1	TRBD2	TRBV9	.	TGTGCCAGCAGCGTAGTAGGCGGGGCTAGCGGGGGGGCCATGGATGAGCAGTTCTTC	CASSVVGGASGGAMDEQFF
TRBJ2-6	TRBD1	TRBV3-1	.	TGTGCCAGCAGCCAAGATCACGGCAGGGGGCTCTCTGGGGCCAACGTCCTGACTTTC	CASSQDHGRGLSGANVLTF
TRBJ2-3	.	TRBV29-1	once	TGCAGCGCCGGGCAGGGAACAGATACGCACTATTTT	CSAGQGTDTHYF
TRBJ2-7	.	TRBV20-1	many	TGCAGTGCTAGAGATGGGACTGCCCGAAGGGAGCAGTACTTC	CSARDGTARREQYF
TRBJ2-1	.	TRBV5-1	.	TGCGCCAGCAGCGGGGGATCGGTTGGCAATGAGCAGTTCTTC	CASSGGSVGNEQFF
TRBJ2-7	TRBD2	TRBV6-5	.	TGTGCCAGCAGTTACTGGAGGGACTACACCTACGAGCAGTACTTC	CASSYWRDYTYEQYF
TRBJ2-3	.	TRBV7-9	once	TGTGCCAGCAGCTTAGCGTCGGGGGAATGGGATACGCAGTATTTT	CASSLASGEWDTQYF
TRBJ2-5	TRBD2	TRBV7-2	.	TGTGCCAGCAGCTCCTGGGGGAGGGATCAAGAGACCCAGTACTTC	CASSSWGRDQETQYF
TRBJ2-7	.	TRBV14	many	TGTGCCAGCAGCCAACGGTGGACGGGCGAGCAGTACTTC	CASSQRWTGEQYF
TRBJ2-7	TRBD1	TRBV2	many	TGTGCCACAGAGCTGGGACAGACCTACGAGCAGTACTTC	CATELGQTYEQYF
TRBJ2-5	TRBD1	TRBV9	many	TGTGCCAGCAGCACCCACAGGGGGCAAGAGACCCAGTACTTC	CASSTHRGQETQYF
TRBJ2-7	.	TRBV7-2	few	TGTGCCAGCAGCCCTAGACCAGCCTACGAGCAGTACTTC	CASSPRPAYEQYF
TRBJ2-7	.	TRBV3-1	few	TGTGCCAGCAGCCAAGTAGGCGGGTCGAGCTCCTACGAGCAGTACTTC	CASSQVGGSSSYEQYF
TRBJ1-4	.	TRBV5-1	.	TGCGCCAGCAGCTTGAGTGGGCAAACCTCTAATGAAAAACTGTTTTTT	CASSLSGQTSNEKLFF
TRBJ2-7	.	TRBV6-1	few	TGTGCCGGGGGCCAGACCTACGAGCAGTACTTC	CAGGQTYEQYF
TRBJ1-1	TRBD1	TRBV5-1	.	TGCGCCAGCAGCGGACAGGGTATGAACACTGAAGCTTTCTTT	CASSGQGMNTEAFF
TRBJ2-6	TRBD1	TRBV5-1	.	TGCGCCAGCACCTTCGGCAGGGGGCGGGGTGGGGCCAACGTCCTGACTTTC	CASTFGRGRGGANVLTF
TRBJ1-5	TRBD1	TRBV12-3/TRBV12-4	.	TGTGCCAGCAGTTTGTCGGGACAGGGTGGAGATCAGCCCCAGCATTTT	CASSLSGQGGDQPQHF
TRBJ2-6	.	TRBV5-1	.	TGCGCCAGCCGCTCCGAAGGCGTCCTGACTTTC	CASRSEGVLTF
TRBJ2-3	.	TRBV12-3/TRBV12-4	many	TGTGCCAGCAGTCCCGAGGGGGGTACAGATACGCAGTATTTT	CASSPEGGTDTQYF
TRBJ2-5	.	TRBV5-6	.	TGTGCCAGCAGCTTGCCTGGCCAGGGAGGAGTCGGGGTAGAGACCCAGTACTTC	CASSLPGQGGVGVETQYF
TRBJ2-5	.	TRBV5-1	many	TGCGCCAGCAGCTTGACGGCAGCGGAGACCCAGTACTTC	CASSLTAAETQYF
TRBJ2-1	TRBD2	TRBV11-2	many	TGTGCCAGCAGCTTAAGACTAGCGGGAGTATACAATGAGCAGTTCTTC	CASSLRLAGVYNEQFF
TRBJ2-1	TRBD2	TRBV5-1	few	TGCGCCAGCTCGACTAGCGGGAGTGACTACAATGAGCAGTTCTTC	CASSTSGSDYNEQFF
TRBJ2-5	.	TRBV12-3/TRBV12-4	.	TGTGCCAGCAGTTTGCCCCCGGAGACCCAGTACTTC	CASSLPPETQYF
TRBJ2-7	TRBD1	TRBV18	many	TGTGCCAGCTCACAGGAGACAGGGGACGAGCAGTACTTC	CASSQETGDEQYF
TRBJ2-3	TRBD2	TRBV20-1	.	TGCAGTGCCCAACCTACTAGCGGGATCCCAGATACGCAGTATTTT	CSAQPTSGIPDTQYF
TRBJ2-7	.	TRBV5-5	few	TGTGCCAGCAGCTTGGTGGGGTCCCACGAGCAGTACTTC	CASSLVGSHEQYF
TRBJ1-4	.	TRBV7-9	few	TGTGCCAGCAGCACCTACTCCACAACTAATGAAAAACTGTTTTTT	CASSTYSTTNEKLFF
TRBJ2-1	.	TRBV6-2/TRBV6-3	few	TGTGCCAGCAGCCCAATTACCGAGCGGAGCTACAATGAGCAGTTCTTC	CASSPITERSYNEQFF
TRBJ1-2	.	TRBV7-9	.	TGTGCCAGCAGCATCCCAGGGAACCTTGGCTACACCTTC	CASSIPGNLGYTF
TRBJ2-2	TRBD1	TRBV6-5	.	TGTGCCAGCAGTTACTCGCCGGGACAGGGGAACACCGGGGAGCTGTTTTTT	CASSYSPGQGNTGELFF
TRBJ2-3	TRBD2	TRBV14	few	TGTGCCAGCAGCCAAGAGGGACTAGCGGGCTGGGTGGATACGCAGTATTTT	CASSQEGLAGWVDTQYF
TRBJ2-7	.	TRBV28	few	TGTGCCAGCAGTTTATACAGCCCCTACGAGCAGTACTTC	CASSLYSPYEQYF
TRBJ1-4	.	TRBV4-2	few	TGTGCCAGCAGCCAAGATGGCGGATTTGAAAAACTGTTTTTT	CASSQDGGFEKLFF
TRBJ1-2	TRBD1	TRBV3-1	.	TGTGCCAGCAACCAAGGGGACAGGAGTTACACCTTC	CASNQGDRSYTF
TRBJ2-1	.	TRBV20-1	.	TGCAGTGCTAGCGGGAGTTCCTCCTACAATGAGCAGTTCTTC	CSASGSSSYNEQFF
TRBJ2-1	.	TRBV7-7	.	TGTGCTAGCAGCGCCCGCGGGTGGGATGAGCAGTTCTTC	CASSARGWDEQFF
TRBJ2-5	.	TRBV18	many	TGTGCCAGCTACCAAGAGACCCAGTACTTC	CASYQETQYF
TRBJ1-6	.	TRBV12-3/TRBV12-4	many	TGTGCCAGCAGTACTAGGGGATCACCCCTCCACTTT	CASSTRGSPLHF
TRBJ2-7	TRBD2	TRBV20-1	few	TGCAGTGCAACCGGGACTAGCGGGATTCAATACGAGCAGTACTTC	CSATGTSGIQYEQYF
TRBJ2-5	.	TRBV25-1	.	TGTGCCAGCAGGGTCTCGGGGCAAGAGACCCAGTACTTC	CASRVSGQETQYF
TRBJ2-5	TRBD1	TRBV11-1	once	TGTGCCAGCAGCTCACGACAGGGGCGGAGCGAGACCCAGTACTTC	CASSSRQGRSETQYF
TRBJ1-4	.	TRBV3-1	.	TGTGCCAGCAGCCTCCGACAGACAACTAATGAAAAACTGTTTTTT	CASSLRQTTNEKLFF